This T cell receptor beta chain was obtained from a study of shared T cell receptors in the human thymus. Germline CDR1 is LNHDA and CDR2 is SQIVND (reference sequence). This CDR3 contains 18 residues. With V trimmed by 5 bases and J by 2 bases, 13 bases remained unmatched. Some clones are missing from TCRdb's copy, which holds only in-frame ones; the method was immunoSEQ multiplex PCR. The sample has 540,000 or so clones; about 84% are singletons. The same sample was also used in a study of human thymus T cells. Per that paper: Highly overlapping thymic repertoires in unrelated individuals were reported by related research.

Sequenced input: thymocytes. The chain joins TRBV19 to TRBJ1-5; 9 bases match TRBD1. The TCR was taken from a boy under three years old with a congenital heart defect. For the CDR3, the DNA is TGTGCCAGTAGTTCTTCGACAGGGGGAAAAGAGGGCAATCAGCCCCAGCATTTT. Its translation: CASSSSTGGKEGNQPQHF.